A single T cell receptor beta chain is shown here with its context. No antigen is known for it. The entry originates in a study of cytomegalovirus exposure and HLA in healthy donors. Study at large: The 100 million to 120 million unique TCR beta sequences, from roughly 180 million T cells, were found by an earlier analysis. Caucasian-associated ancestry cluster membership applied to approximately 84% of 398 genotyped donors. Points from the study as a whole: Diagnosis of cytomegalovirus status made by the classifier reportedly showed high specificity and sensitivity. Analyzed later, most CMV-associated TCR beta chains appeared HLA-restricted.

This CDR3 has 16 amino acids. The germline V gene encodes CDR1 SGDLS and CDR2 YYNGEE. J gave up 4 bases and V 2 bases, and 6 bases lay outside the gene matches. Primers for the PCR totalled 60 Vbeta and 13 Jbeta. Measured with immunoSEQ multiplex PCR; TCRdb has only the in-frame clones, and not every one. The table records some 190,000 clones, 77% of them present only once. The chain is built from TRBV9 and TRBJ1-4; TRBD1 matches 9 bases. The origin of this receptor is a man aged 18 to 29 in good health and CMV-seronegative. The sequenced sample consisted of PBMCs. The CDR3 DNA sequence: TGTGCCAGCAGCGTCGAGCCGGGACAGGGTAATGAAAAACTGTTTTTT. Its translation is CASSVEPGQGNEKLFF. The full variable domain, rest sourced from reference TRBV9 and TRBJ1-4, is DSGVTQTPKHLITATGQRVTLRCSPRSGDLSVYWYQQSLDQGLQFLIQYYNGEERAKGNILERFSAQQFPDLHSELNLSSLELGDSALYFCASSVEPGQGNEKLFFGSGTQLSVL.